The sequence of this T cell receptor beta chain was determined in a study of molecular identifiers for immune sequencing clone quantification. General study findings and limits: In cases of identical TCR molecules sharing a barcode, highly expanded clone sizes could be underestimated.

Bulk TCR library preparation followed previously described methods with listed TCR primers. TCRdb ran MiXCR on the PCR reads and lists one entry per CDR3 protein. The sample contains 85,000 to 120,000 distinct CDR3 sequences, about 35% of which appear only once. Input for naive CD8 libraries was roughly 17,000 to 1,000,000 sorted cells; the RNA fraction used was 10%, 30% or 50%. This clonotype was seen a handful of times. Antigen specificity is unknown. The junction had 14 bases not matched to a gene; V was cut back by 0 bases and J by 6 bases. Germline assignment: CDR1 SQVTM and CDR2 ANQGSEA. The CDR3 covers 18 residues.

This clonotype was obtained from a human donor in good health. Some libraries in this study had Jurkat cell RNA spiked in. V is TRBV29-1 and J is TRBJ2-2; 9 nucleotides line up with TRBD2. Source material: naive CD8+ T cells from blood, with Jurkat cell RNA spiked in. The sample's subset: FACS-sorted CD8+CD4-CCR7+CD45RA+ naive T cells. In DNA form, the CDR3 reads TGCAGCGTTGAAGATAATATTAGCGGGAGTTCCTCCCCCGGGGAGCTGTTTTTT. The encoded protein is CSVEDNISGSSSPGELFF.